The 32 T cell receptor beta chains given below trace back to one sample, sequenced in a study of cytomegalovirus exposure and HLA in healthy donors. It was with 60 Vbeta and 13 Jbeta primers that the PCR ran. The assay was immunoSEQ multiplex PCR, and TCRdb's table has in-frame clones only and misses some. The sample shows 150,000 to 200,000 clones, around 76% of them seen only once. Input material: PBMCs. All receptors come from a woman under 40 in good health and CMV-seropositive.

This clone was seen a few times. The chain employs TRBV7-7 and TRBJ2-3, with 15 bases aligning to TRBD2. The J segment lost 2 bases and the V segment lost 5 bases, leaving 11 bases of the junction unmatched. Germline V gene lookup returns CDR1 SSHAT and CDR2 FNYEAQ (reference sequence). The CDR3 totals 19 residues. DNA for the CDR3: TGTGCCAGCAGCATCGGACTAGCGGGAGGGCCGGGGAACACAGATACGCAGTATTTT. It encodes CASSIGLAGGPGNTDTQYF.

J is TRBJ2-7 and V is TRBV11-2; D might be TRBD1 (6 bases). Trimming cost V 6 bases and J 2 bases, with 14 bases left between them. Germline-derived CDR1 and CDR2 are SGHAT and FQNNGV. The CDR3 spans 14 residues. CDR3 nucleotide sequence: TGTGCCAGCAGTCAGGGGACACCTACCTACGAGCAGTACTTC. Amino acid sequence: CASSQGTPTYEQYF.

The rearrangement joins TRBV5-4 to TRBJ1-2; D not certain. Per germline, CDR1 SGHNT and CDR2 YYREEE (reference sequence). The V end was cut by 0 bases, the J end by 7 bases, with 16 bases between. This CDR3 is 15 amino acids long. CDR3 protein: CASSLASVNLFGYTF. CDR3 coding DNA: TGTGCCAGCAGCTTGGCCTCGGTAAATCTATTTGGCTACACCTTC.

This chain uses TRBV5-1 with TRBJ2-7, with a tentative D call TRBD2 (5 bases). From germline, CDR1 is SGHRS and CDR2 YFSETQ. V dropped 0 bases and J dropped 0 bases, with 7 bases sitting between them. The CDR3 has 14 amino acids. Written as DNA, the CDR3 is TGCGCCAGCAGCTTGGGAGGGAGCTCCTACGAGCAGTACTTC. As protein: CASSLGGSSYEQYF.

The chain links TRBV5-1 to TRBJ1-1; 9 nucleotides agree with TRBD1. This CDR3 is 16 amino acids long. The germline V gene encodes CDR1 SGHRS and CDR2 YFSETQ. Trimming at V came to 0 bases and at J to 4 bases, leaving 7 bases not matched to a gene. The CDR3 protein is CASSLGGQGGVTEAFF. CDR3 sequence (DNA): TGCGCCAGCAGCTTGGGGGGACAGGGTGGTGTCACTGAAGCTTTCTTT.

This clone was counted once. The CDR3 sequence is CAISLAGGPTDTQYF. The CDR3 nucleotides read TGTGCCATCAGTCTAGCGGGGGGGCCCACAGATACGCAGTATTTT. This sequence joins TRBV10-3 and TRBJ2-3, with 12 bases matching TRBD2. With V trimmed by 5 bases and J by 2 bases, 2 bases remained unmatched. CDR1 ENHRY and CDR2 SYGVKD come from the germline V gene. The CDR3 totals 15 residues.

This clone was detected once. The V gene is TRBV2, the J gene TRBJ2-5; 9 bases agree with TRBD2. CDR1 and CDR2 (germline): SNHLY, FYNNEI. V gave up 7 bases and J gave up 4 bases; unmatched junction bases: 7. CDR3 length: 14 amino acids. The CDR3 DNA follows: TGTGCCAGCAATGCGGGAGGGCCAGGAGAGACCCAGTACTTC. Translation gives CASNAGGPGETQYF.

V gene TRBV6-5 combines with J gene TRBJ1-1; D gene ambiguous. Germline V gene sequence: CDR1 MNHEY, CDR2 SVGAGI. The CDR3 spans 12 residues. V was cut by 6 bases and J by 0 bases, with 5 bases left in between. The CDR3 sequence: CASRQMNTEAFF. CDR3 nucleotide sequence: TGTGCCAGCAGACAGATGAACACTGAAGCTTTCTTT.

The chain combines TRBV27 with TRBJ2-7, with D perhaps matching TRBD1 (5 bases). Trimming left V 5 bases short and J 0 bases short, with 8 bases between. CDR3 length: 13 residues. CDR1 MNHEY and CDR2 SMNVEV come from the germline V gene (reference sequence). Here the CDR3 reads CASSEQDSYEQYF. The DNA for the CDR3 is TGTGCCAGCAGTGAACAGGACTCCTACGAGCAGTACTTC.

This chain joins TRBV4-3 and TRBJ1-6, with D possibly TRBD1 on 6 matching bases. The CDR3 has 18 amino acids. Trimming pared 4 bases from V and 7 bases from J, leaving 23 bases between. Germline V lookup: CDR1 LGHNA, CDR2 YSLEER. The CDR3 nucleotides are TGCGCCAGCAGCCGCTCATGGACAGATTTTAAACCAAATTCACCCCTCCACTTT. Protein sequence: CASSRSWTDFKPNSPLHF.

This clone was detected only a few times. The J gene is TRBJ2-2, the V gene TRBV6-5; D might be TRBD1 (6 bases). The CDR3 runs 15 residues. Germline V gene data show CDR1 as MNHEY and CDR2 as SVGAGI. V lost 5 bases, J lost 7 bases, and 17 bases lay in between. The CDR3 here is CASSTIRDIYGELFF. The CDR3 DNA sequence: TGTGCCAGCAGTACAATTAGGGACATCTACGGGGAGCTGTTTTTT.

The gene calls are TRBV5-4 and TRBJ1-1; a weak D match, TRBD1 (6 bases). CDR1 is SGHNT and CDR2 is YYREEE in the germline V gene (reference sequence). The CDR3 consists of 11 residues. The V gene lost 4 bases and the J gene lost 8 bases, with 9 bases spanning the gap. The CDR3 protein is CASSEDSEAFF. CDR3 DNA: TGTGCCAGCAGCGAGGACAGCGAAGCTTTCTTT.

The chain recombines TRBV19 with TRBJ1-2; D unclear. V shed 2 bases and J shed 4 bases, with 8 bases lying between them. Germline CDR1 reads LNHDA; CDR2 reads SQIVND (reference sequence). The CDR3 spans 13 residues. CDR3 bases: TGTGCCAGTAGTATACAGGAAAGCTATGGCTACACCTTC. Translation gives CASSIQESYGYTF. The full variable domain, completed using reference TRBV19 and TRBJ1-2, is DGGITQSPKYLFRKEGQNVTLSCEQNLNHDAMYWYRQDPGQGLRLIYYSQIVNDFQKGDIAEGYSVSREKKESFPLTVTSAQKNPTAFYLCASSIQESYGYTFGSGTRLTVV.

The CDR3 reads CASSLDPGTTDTQYF. The CDR3 DNA sequence: TGCGCCAGCAGCTTGGATCCAGGAACCACAGATACGCAGTATTTT. The chain recombines TRBV5-1 with TRBJ2-3; D is ambiguous. From germline, CDR1 is SGHRS and CDR2 YFSETQ. V was shortened by 0 bases and J by 2 bases, with 10 bases between the two germline ends. CDR3 length: 15 amino acids.

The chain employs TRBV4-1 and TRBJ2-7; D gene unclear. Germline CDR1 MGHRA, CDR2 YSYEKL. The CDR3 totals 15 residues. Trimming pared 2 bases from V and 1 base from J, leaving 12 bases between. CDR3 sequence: CASSQLQISSYEQYF. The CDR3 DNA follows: TGCGCCAGCAGCCAACTACAGATATCGTCCTACGAGCAGTACTTC.

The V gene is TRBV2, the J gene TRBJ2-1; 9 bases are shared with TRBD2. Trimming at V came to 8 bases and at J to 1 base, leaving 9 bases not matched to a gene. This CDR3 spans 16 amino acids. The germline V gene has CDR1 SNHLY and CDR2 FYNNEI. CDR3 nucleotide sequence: TGTGCCAGCTGCTGGCGGGGGGGCACATCCTACAATGAGCAGTTCTTC. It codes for CASCWRGGTSYNEQFF. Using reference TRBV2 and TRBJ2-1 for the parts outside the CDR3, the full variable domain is EPEVTQTPSHQVTQMGQEVILRCVPISNHLYFYWYRQILGQKVEFLVSFYNNEISEKSEIFDDQFSVERPDGSNFTLKIRSTKLEDSAMYFCASCWRGGTSYNEQFFGPGTRLTVL.

CDR3 region: CASSLARGGGSTDTQYF. CDR3 nucleotides: TGTGCCAGCAGCTTAGCGCGGGGGGGCGGAAGCACAGATACGCAGTATTTT. The rearrangement uses TRBV7-9 and TRBJ2-3; TRBD2 aligns across 9 bases. The germline CDR1 and CDR2 sequences are SEHNR and FQNEAQ (reference sequence). There are 17 residues in the CDR3. V shed 0 bases and J 0 bases; nucleotides not matched to a gene: 4.

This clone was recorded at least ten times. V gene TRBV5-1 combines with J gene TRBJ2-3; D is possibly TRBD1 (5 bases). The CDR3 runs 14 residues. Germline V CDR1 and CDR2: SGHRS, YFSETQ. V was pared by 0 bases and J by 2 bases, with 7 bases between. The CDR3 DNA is TGCGCCAGCAGCTTGGCGACAGTCACAGATACGCAGTATTTT. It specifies CASSLATVTDTQYF.

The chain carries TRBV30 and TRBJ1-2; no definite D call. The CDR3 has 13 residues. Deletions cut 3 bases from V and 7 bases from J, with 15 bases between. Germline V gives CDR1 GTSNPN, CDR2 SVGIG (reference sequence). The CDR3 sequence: CAWSPGLTGGYTF. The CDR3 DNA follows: TGTGCCTGGAGCCCAGGACTAACGGGTGGCTACACCTTC.

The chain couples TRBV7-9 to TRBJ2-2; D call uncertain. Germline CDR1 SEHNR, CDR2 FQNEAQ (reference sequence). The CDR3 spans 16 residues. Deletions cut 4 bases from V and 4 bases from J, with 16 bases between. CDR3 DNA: TGTGCCAGCAGCTCTACGGCGAGGTCGGTCACCGGGGAGCTGTTTTTT. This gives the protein CASSSTARSVTGELFF.

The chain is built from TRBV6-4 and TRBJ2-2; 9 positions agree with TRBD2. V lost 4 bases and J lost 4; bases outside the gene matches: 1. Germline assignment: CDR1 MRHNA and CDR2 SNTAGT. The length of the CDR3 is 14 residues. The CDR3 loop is CASSAAGGTGELFF. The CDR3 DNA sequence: TGTGCCAGCAGTGCAGCGGGGGGCACCGGGGAGCTGTTTTTT.

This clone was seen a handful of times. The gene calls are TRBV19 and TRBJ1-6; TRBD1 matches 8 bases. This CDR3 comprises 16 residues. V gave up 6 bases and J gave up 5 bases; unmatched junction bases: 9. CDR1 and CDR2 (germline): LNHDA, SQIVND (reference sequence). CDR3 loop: CASRRTSGGHNSPLHF. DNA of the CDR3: TGTGCCAGTAGAAGAACCTCAGGGGGCCATAATTCACCCCTCCACTTT.

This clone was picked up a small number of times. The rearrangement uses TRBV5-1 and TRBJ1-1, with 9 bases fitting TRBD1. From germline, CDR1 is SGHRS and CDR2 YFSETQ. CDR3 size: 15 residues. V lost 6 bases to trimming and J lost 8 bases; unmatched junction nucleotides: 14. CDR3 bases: TGCGCCAGCACCTTTGTACCGTCGGGACAGGGCGAAGCTTTCTTT. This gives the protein CASTFVPSGQGEAFF.

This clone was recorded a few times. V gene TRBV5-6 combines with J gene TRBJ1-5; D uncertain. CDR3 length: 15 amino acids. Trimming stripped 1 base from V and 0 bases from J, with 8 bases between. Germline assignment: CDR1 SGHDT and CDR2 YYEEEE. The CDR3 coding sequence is TGTGCCAGCAGCTTGAATCAGCGTAGCAATCAGCCCCAGCATTTT. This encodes CASSLNQRSNQPQHF.

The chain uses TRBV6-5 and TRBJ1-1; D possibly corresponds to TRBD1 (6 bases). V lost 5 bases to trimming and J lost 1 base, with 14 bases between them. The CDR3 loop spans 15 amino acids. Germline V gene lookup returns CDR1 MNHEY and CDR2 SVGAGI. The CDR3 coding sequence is TGTGCCAGCAGTCTCACAACGACAGGGAACACTGAAGCTTTCTTT. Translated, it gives CASSLTTTGNTEAFF.

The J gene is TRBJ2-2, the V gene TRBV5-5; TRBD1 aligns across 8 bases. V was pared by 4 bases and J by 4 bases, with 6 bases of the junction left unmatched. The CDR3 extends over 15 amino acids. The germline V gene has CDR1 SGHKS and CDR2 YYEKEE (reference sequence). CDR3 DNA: TGTGCCAGCAGCAACAGGGGGTCGAGCACCGGGGAGCTGTTTTTT. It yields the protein CASSNRGSSTGELFF.

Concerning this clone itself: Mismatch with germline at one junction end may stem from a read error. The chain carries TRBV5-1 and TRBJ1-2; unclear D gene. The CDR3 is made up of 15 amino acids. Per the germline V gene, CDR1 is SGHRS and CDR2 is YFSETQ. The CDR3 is CASSSGYYSNYGYTF. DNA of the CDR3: TGCGCCAGCAGCTCTGGATATTATTCTAACTATGGCTACACTTTC.

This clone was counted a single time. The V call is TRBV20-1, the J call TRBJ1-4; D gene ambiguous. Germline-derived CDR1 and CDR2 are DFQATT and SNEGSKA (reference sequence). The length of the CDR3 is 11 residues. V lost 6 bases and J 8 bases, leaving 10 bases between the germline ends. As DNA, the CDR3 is TGCAGTGCCCCCGCGGGGGAAAAACTGTTTTTT. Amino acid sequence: CSAPAGEKLFF.

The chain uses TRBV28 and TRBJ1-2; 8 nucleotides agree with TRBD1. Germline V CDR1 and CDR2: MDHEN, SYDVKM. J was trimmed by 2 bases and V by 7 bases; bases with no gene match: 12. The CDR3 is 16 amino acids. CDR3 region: CASITSGTGANYGYTF. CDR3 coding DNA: TGTGCCAGCATCACCTCCGGGACAGGTGCGAACTATGGCTACACCTTC.

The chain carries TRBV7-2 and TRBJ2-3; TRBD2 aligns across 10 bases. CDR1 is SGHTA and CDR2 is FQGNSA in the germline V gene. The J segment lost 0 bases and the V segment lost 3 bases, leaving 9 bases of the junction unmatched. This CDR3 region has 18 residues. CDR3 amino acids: CASSFTRAGGPSTDTQYF. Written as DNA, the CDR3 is TGTGCCAGCAGCTTCACTCGAGCGGGAGGGCCAAGCACAGATACGCAGTATTTT.

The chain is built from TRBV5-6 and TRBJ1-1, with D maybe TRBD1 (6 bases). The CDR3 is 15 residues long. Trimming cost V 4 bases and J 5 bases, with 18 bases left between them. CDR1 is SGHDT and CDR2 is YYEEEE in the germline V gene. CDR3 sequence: CASSIATGYSTEAFF. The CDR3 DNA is TGTGCCAGCAGCATTGCAACAGGGTATAGTACTGAAGCTTTCTTT.

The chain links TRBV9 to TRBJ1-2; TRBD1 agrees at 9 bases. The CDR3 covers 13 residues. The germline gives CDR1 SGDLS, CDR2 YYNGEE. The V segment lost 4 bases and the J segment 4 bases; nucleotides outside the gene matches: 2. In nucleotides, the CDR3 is TGTGCCAGCAGCCCGGACAGGGGCTATGGCTACACCTTC. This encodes CASSPDRGYGYTF.